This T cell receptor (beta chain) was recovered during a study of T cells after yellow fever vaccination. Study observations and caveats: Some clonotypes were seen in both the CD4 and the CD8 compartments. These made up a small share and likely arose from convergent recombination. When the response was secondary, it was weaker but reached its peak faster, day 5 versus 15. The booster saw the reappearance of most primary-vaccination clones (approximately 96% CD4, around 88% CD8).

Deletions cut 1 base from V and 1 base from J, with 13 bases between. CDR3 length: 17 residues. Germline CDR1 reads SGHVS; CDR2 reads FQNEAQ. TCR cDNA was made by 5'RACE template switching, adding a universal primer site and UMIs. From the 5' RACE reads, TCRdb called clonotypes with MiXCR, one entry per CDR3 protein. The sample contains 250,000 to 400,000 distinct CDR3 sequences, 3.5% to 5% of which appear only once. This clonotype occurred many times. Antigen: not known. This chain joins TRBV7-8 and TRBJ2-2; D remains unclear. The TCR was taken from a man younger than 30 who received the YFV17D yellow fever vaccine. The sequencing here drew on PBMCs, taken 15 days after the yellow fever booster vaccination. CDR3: CASSLDPERLNTGELFF. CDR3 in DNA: TGTGCCAGCAGCTTAGATCCCGAGAGACTGAACACCGGGGAGCTGTTTTTT.